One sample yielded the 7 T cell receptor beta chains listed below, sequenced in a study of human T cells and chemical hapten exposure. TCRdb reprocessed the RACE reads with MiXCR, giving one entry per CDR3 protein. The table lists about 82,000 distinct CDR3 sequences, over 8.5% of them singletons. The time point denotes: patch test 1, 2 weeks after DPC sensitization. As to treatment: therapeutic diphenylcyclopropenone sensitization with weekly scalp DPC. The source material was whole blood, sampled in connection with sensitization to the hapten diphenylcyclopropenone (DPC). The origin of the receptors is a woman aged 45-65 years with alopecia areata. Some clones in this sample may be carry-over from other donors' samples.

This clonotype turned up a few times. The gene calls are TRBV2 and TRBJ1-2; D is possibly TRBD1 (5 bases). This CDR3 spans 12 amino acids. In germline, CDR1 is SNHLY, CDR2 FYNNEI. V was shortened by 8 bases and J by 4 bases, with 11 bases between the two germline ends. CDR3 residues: CASRGTAYGYTF. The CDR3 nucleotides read TGTGCCAGCCGAGGGACGGCCTATGGCTACACCTTC.

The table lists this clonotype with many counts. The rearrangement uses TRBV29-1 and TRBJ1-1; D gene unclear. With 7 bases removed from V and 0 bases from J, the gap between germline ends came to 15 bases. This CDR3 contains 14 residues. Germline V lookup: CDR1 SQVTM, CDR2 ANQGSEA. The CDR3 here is CSAYLNGMNTEAFF. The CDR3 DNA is TGCAGCGCATACCTTAACGGGATGAACACTGAAGCTTTCTTT.

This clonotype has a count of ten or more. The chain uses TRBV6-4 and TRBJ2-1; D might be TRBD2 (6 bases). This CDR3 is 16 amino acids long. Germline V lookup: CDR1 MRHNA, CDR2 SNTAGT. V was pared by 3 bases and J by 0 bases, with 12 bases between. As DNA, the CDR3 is TGTGCCAGCAGTGATTGGACTACACGCTCCTACAATGAGCAGTTCTTC. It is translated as CASSDWTTRSYNEQFF.

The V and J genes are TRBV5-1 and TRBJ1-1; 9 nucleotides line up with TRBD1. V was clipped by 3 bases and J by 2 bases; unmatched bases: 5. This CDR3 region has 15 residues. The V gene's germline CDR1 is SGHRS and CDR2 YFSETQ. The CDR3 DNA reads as TGCGCCAGCAGCTATTGGGACAGGGCAAACACTGAAGCTTTCTTT. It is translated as CASSYWDRANTEAFF.

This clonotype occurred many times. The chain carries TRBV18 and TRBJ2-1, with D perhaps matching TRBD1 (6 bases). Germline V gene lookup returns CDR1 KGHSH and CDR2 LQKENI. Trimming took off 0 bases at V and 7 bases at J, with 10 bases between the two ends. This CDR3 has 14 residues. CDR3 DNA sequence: TGTGCCAGCTCACCACCGGACAGTTGGAATGAGCAGTTCTTC. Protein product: CASSPPDSWNEQFF.

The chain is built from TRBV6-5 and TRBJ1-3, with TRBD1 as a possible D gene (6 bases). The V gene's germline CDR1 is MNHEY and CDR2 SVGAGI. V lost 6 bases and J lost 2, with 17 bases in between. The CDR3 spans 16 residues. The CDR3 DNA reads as TGTGCCAGCAGACGGGACTCATGGGGGCCTGGAAACACCATATATTTT. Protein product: CASRRDSWGPGNTIYF.

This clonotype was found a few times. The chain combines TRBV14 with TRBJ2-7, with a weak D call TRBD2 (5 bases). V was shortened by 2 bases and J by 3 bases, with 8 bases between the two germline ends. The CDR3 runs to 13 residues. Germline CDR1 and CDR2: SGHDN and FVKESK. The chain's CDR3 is CASSQWGDYEQYF. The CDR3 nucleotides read TGTGCCAGCAGCCAATGGGGAGACTACGAGCAGTACTTC.